One and the same sample provided the 13 T cell receptor beta chains below, sequenced in a study of PD-L1 blockade in urothelial cancer (dated by TCRdb to 2016 to 2017). The receptor library was made with the immunoSEQ multiplex PCR assay. TCRdb mirrors the immuneACCESS table, restricted to in-frame sequences. Some clones are absent from its copies; in checked studies, under half trace to an unresolved V gene, and the reason for the others is unknown. The sample contains 65,000 to 80,000 clones, around four fifths of them found a single time. 4.7% of the sample is taken by the ten largest. Sequencing was performed on PBMCs, taken around atezolizumab (anti-PD-L1) treatment. Source of these receptors: a man in his 70s with urothelial cancer.

The count of this clone is one. The chain uses TRBV19 and TRBJ1-2, with 12 bases identical to TRBD1. The CDR3 is made up of 16 amino acids. V lost 4 bases to trimming and J lost 4 bases; unmatched junction nucleotides: 7. Germline CDR1 reads LNHDA; CDR2 reads SQIVND (reference sequence). This CDR3 is CASSRTPGQGAYGYTF. CDR3 bases: TGTGCCAGTAGTAGGACTCCGGGACAGGGGGCCTATGGCTACACCTTC.

The chain employs TRBV10-3 and TRBJ2-7, with 8 bases fitting TRBD2. This CDR3 is built from 16 residues. Germline CDR1 and CDR2: ENHRY and SYGVKD. Trimming cost V 4 bases and J 4 bases; bases outside gene matches: 12. The CDR3: CAISGGGRTGGYEQYF. DNA of the CDR3: TGTGCCATCAGTGGCGGCGGGAGGACGGGGGGGTACGAGCAGTACTTC.

The chain links TRBV6-1 to TRBJ1-3; a weak D match, TRBD1 (5 bases). This CDR3 has 14 amino acids. Germline V lookup: CDR1 MNHNS, CDR2 SASEGT. The V end was cut by 6 bases, the J end by 4 bases, with 13 bases between. The CDR3 reads CASSAGPGGNTIYF. In DNA, the CDR3 is TGTGCCAGCAGCGCAGGACCAGGGGGAAACACCATATATTTT.

Comment on this clone: The same CDR3 is also encoded by other DNA sequences in this sample. The V gene is TRBV5-1, the J gene TRBJ2-2, with D maybe TRBD2 (6 bases). V lost 0 bases and J lost 3, with 6 bases in between. The CDR3 sequence is 14 residues long. In germline, CDR1 is SGHRS, CDR2 YFSETQ. The chain's CDR3 is CASSLAGDTGELFF. DNA of the CDR3: TGCGCCAGCAGCTTGGCGGGGGACACCGGGGAGCTGTTTTTT.

This chain connects TRBV11-2 to TRBJ2-5; 9 bases line up with TRBD2. The length of the CDR3 is 16 residues. With V trimmed by 5 bases and J by 4 bases, 11 bases remained unmatched. Germline V gene sequence: CDR1 SGHAT, CDR2 FQNNGV. The DNA for the CDR3 is TGTGCCAGCAGCCTACGACCCATAGCGGGAGTAGAGACCCAGTACTTC. Amino acids: CASSLRPIAGVETQYF.

J is TRBJ1-1 and V is TRBV7-9, with D perhaps matching TRBD1 (5 bases). This CDR3 comprises 14 residues. Germline loops: CDR1 SEHNR, CDR2 FQNEAQ (reference sequence). Trimming stripped 3 bases from V and 4 bases from J, with 12 bases between. CDR3 coding DNA: TGTGCCAGCAGCTTTGGGGGGAAATTCACTGAAGCTTTCTTT. It specifies CASSFGGKFTEAFF. Drawing the rest from reference TRBV7-9 and TRBJ1-1, the complete variable domain is DTGVSQNPRHKITKRGQNVTFRCDPISEHNRLYWYRQTLGQGPEFLTYFQNEAQLEKSRLLSDRFSAERPKGSFSTLEIQRTEQGDSAMYLCASSFGGKFTEAFFGQGTRLTVV.

The genes are TRBV11-2 and TRBJ2-7, with D unclear. This CDR3 region has 14 residues. The germline CDR1 and CDR2 sequences are SGHAT and FQNNGV. V was clipped by 5 bases and J by 0 bases, with 11 bases between them. The CDR3 is CASSPTPYSYEQYF. The CDR3 DNA sequence: TGTGCCAGCAGCCCCACTCCTTACTCCTACGAGCAGTACTTC.

The chain combines TRBV19 with TRBJ2-3; D might be TRBD2 (5 bases). CDR3 length: 14 amino acids. Per germline, CDR1 LNHDA and CDR2 SQIVND (reference sequence). Trimming stripped 6 bases from V and 8 bases from J, with 18 bases between. The CDR3 nucleotides are TGTGCCAGTAGGCCCAGCGGACTGATGGGTACGCAGTATTTT. Translation gives CASRPSGLMGTQYF.

The chain carries TRBV19 and TRBJ2-7; D remains ambiguous. Trimming shortened V by 3 bases and J by 2 bases, and 11 bases separated the two germline ends. Germline V gene data show CDR1 as LNHDA and CDR2 as SQIVND (reference sequence). CDR3 length: 14 amino acids. The DNA of the CDR3 is TGTGCCAGTAGTATTAACACGATAACCTACGAGCAGTACTTC. Translating gives CASSINTITYEQYF.

This clone was observed a handful of times. CDR3 DNA: TGTGCCAGCAGCTTAATCCCAGGAGGGGAAAACATTCAGTACTTC. Translating gives CASSLIPGGENIQYF. The chain couples TRBV11-1 to TRBJ2-4, with D possibly TRBD2 on 6 matching bases. The germline V and J ends were trimmed by 2 bases and 5 bases, with 13 bases remaining between them. In germline, CDR1 is SGHAT, CDR2 FQDESV (reference sequence). The CDR3 is 15 amino acids.

The chain carries TRBV6-1 and TRBJ2-1, with TRBD2 matching 13 bases. V shed 6 bases and J 14 bases; nucleotides not matched to a gene: 4. CDR1 MNHNS and CDR2 SASEGT come from the germline V gene. The CDR3 runs 12 residues. The CDR3 reads CASRPGLAGKFF. DNA for the CDR3: TGTGCCAGCAGGCCGGGACTAGCGGGAAAGTTCTTC.

This sequence joins TRBV7-9 and TRBJ1-2; 8 positions match TRBD1. The V segment lost 5 bases and the J segment 11 bases; nucleotides outside the gene matches: 7. The CDR3 loop spans 12 amino acids. Germline V gives CDR1 SEHNR, CDR2 FQNEAQ (reference sequence). Here the CDR3 DNA reads TGTGCCAGCAGCCTTCCAGGGGGCGAGTACACCTTC. Residues: CASSLPGGEYTF.

This clone has just one count. The chain joins TRBV5-1 to TRBJ2-1; 11 bases map to TRBD2. CDR3 length: 15 amino acids. Trimming cost V 3 bases and J 7 bases; bases outside gene matches: 6. Germline V gene data show CDR1 as SGHRS and CDR2 as YFSETQ. In DNA, the CDR3 is TGCGCCAGCAGCTCCTTAGCGGGAGGGTCGAATGAGCAGTTCTTC. This sequence encodes CASSSLAGGSNEQFF.